The 27 T cell receptor beta chains in this list originate from one sample, sequenced in a study of T-cell memory formation after mild COVID-19 (dated by TCRdb to the early 2020s). Receptors were amplified or captured by 5' RACE. The instrument was an Illumina NovaSeq 6000. TCRdb reworked the public reads: Q25 trimming with fastp, MiXCR clone assembly, productive beta chains retained. Each CDR3 protein appears once, grouped with its most common genes and DNA. The sample profile shows approximately 350,000 distinct CDR3 sequences; 28% of them were found once. The ten largest clones represent around an eighth of the sample. The specimen sequenced was PBMCs or a T cell subset sorted from them (not recorded which). The source is an adult woman who had mild COVID-19 (a few samples of this study predate the infection). The sample titles of this study are shuffled in the database, so cell type and time point are left out; the donor was told from shared clones.

V is TRBV5-1 and J is TRBJ1-1, with 8 bases aligning to TRBD1. The ends lost 4 bases at V and 4 bases at J; junction bases unmatched: 9. The CDR3 has 15 residues. CDR1 and CDR2 (germline): SGHRS, YFSETQ. The CDR3 DNA reads as TGCGCCAGCAGCGTTGGGGGACAGGTCGGCACTGAAGCTTTCTTT. The encoded protein is CASSVGGQVGTEAFF.

The chain has TRBV3-1 and TRBJ1-2; the D gene is possibly TRBD1 (5 bases). The CDR3 loop spans 16 amino acids. CDR1 and CDR2 (germline): LGHDT, YNNKEL (reference sequence). Trimming took off 0 bases at V and 4 bases at J, with 15 bases between the two ends. In DNA, the CDR3 is TGTGCCAGCAGCCAAGATGATCGGGGGGTCTCCTATGGCTACACCTTC. This encodes CASSQDDRGVSYGYTF.

This clonotype has more than one count but fewer than ten. At one end, the junction sequence differs from germline, possibly due to a read error. The V call is TRBV7-9, the J call TRBJ2-5, with 10 bases aligning to TRBD2. Germline V lookup: CDR1 SEHNR, CDR2 FQNEAQ (reference sequence). This CDR3 region has 16 residues. The CDR3 DNA follows: TGTGCCAGCACCTTACTCCTAGCGGGGGCCCAAGAGACCCAGTACTTC. It yields the protein CASTLLLAGAQETQYF.

This clonotype appeared once. The V call is TRBV12-3 or TRBV12-4, the J call TRBJ1-5; perhaps TRBD1 as D (5 bases). CDR3 length: 15 residues. With 6 bases removed from V and 2 bases from J, the gap between germline ends came to 14 bases. CDR3 sequence reads: CASRPRGGGNQPQHF. The CDR3 bases are TGTGCCAGCAGACCTAGGGGAGGGGGCAATCAGCCCCAGCATTTT.

This chain connects TRBV7-2 to TRBJ2-7, with a possible D match to TRBD1 (6 bases). This CDR3 contains 14 residues. Germline loops: CDR1 SGHTA, CDR2 FQGNSA. Trimming pared 2 bases from V and 4 bases from J, leaving 12 bases between. CDR3 nucleotide sequence: TGTGCCAGCAGCTTACAGGCCGGACAGTACGAGCAGTACTTC. Residues: CASSLQAGQYEQYF.

This chain connects TRBV5-5 to TRBJ2-2; a possible D gene is TRBD1 (6 bases). V dropped 2 bases and J dropped 0 bases, with 11 bases sitting between them. This CDR3 contains 16 residues. Looked up from germline, CDR1 is SGHKS and CDR2 is YYEKEE (reference sequence). The CDR3 region has the DNA TGTGCCAGCAGCTTTCTGACAGGCCCGAACACCGGGGAGCTGTTTTTT. Encoded protein: CASSFLTGPNTGELFF.

This chain links TRBV20-1 with TRBJ2-5, with D hard to call. The ends were cut back, 3 bases at V and 2 bases at J, with 13 bases in the middle. The germline V gene encodes CDR1 DFQATT and CDR2 SNEGSKA (reference sequence). The CDR3 consists of 14 residues. The CDR3: CSARKLIVQETQYF. The CDR3 DNA sequence: TGCAGTGCTAGGAAACTGATAGTGCAAGAGACCCAGTACTTC.

The chain employs TRBV14 and TRBJ2-7; D is unresolved. The CDR3 is made up of 13 amino acids. Trimming stripped 6 bases from V and 0 bases from J, with 9 bases between. Germline V lookup: CDR1 SGHDN, CDR2 FVKESK. The DNA of the CDR3 is TGTGCCAGCAGAGGCGGCACCTCCTACGAGCAGTACTTC. This encodes CASRGGTSYEQYF.

The genes are TRBV5-1 and TRBJ2-1, with TRBD1 identical over 12 bases. J gave up 7 bases and V 2 bases, and 7 bases lay outside the gene matches. Germline CDR1 SGHRS, CDR2 YFSETQ. CDR3 length equals 16 residues. CDR3: CASSLTGTGGSNEQFF. The CDR3 nucleotides read TGCGCCAGCAGCTTAACCGGGACAGGGGGCTCTAATGAGCAGTTCTTC.

This clonotype was seen only a few times. V gene TRBV27 combines with J gene TRBJ2-5; no definite D call. V was clipped by 1 base and J by 3 bases, with 15 bases between them. CDR1 is MNHEY, CDR2 SMNVEV, per germline (reference sequence). The CDR3 extends over 16 amino acids. CDR3 nucleotides: TGTGCCAGCAGTTTATATGGTGGAACAGATAAAGAGACCCAGTACTTC. This translates into CASSLYGGTDKETQYF.

This sequence joins TRBV5-1 and TRBJ2-1; 8 bases match TRBD2. The CDR3 has 15 amino acids. J was trimmed by 8 bases and V by 1 base; bases with no gene match: 8. Looked up from germline, CDR1 is SGHRS and CDR2 is YFSETQ. The CDR3 region has the DNA TGCGCCAGCAGCTTGACACCTACTAGCGGCGATGAGCAGTTCTTC. Translating it yields CASSLTPTSGDEQFF.

The rearrangement uses TRBV29-1 and TRBJ2-7; 11 bases agree with TRBD2. Germline CDR1 reads SQVTM; CDR2 reads ANQGSEA. There are 15 residues in the CDR3. The trim removed 6 bases at V and 7 bases at J, leaving 14 bases unmatched. The CDR3 coding sequence is TGCAGCGTGACCCCCGGTACTAGCGGGGGAAAAGAGCAGTACTTC. This codes for CSVTPGTSGGKEQYF.

V usage is TRBV20-1 and J usage is TRBJ1-1; D call uncertain. V was cut by 3 bases and J by 4 bases, with 6 bases left in between. The CDR3 contains 11 residues. Per germline, CDR1 DFQATT and CDR2 SNEGSKA (reference sequence). The CDR3 reads CSASLATEAFF. The CDR3, as DNA: TGCAGTGCTAGTTTGGCCACTGAAGCTTTCTTT.

This clonotype was detected a few times. The genes are TRBV29-1 and TRBJ2-1; D may match TRBD1 or TRBD2 (5 bases each). The germline V gene has CDR1 SQVTM and CDR2 ANQGSEA. CDR3 size: 12 residues. V lost 7 bases and J 6 bases, leaving 13 bases between the germline ends. The CDR3 sequence is CSALWDPNEQFF. CDR3 DNA sequence: TGCAGCGCCCTGTGGGACCCCAATGAGCAGTTCTTC.

The chain uses TRBV5-1 and TRBJ1-2, with 8 bases that match TRBD1. This CDR3 comprises 13 residues. CDR1 SGHRS and CDR2 YFSETQ come from the germline V gene. The V and J ends lost 0 bases and 8 bases, in that order; junction bases with no gene match: 3. The CDR3 is CASSLETGDGYTF. The DNA of the CDR3 is TGCGCCAGCAGCTTGGAGACAGGGGACGGCTACACCTTC.

This clonotype was seen just once. The genes are TRBV12-3 or TRBV12-4 and TRBJ1-1; D is ambiguous. CDR3 length: 15 residues. The V and J ends lost 4 bases and 4 bases respectively, with 16 bases between them. CDR3 nucleotide sequence: TGTGCCAGCAGTTCCGAAGGGATCTTGGGCACTGAAGCTTTCTTT. Translated, it gives CASSSEGILGTEAFF.

This clonotype appeared a few times. The chain carries TRBV15 and TRBJ2-3, with 15 nucleotides matching TRBD2. V trimming: 5 bases; J trimming: 0 bases; junction bases outside the gene matches: 12. Germline lookup yields CDR1 LNHNV and CDR2 YYDKDF (reference sequence). The CDR3 spans 20 residues. CDR3 loop: CATSPGTSGRSLSSTDTQYF. The CDR3 nucleotides are TGTGCCACCAGCCCCGGGACTAGCGGGAGGTCGTTATCTAGCACAGATACGCAGTATTTT.

V and J are TRBV12-3 or TRBV12-4 and TRBJ1-5; TRBD1 might be the D (5 bases). There are 15 residues in the CDR3. V lost 5 bases and J 2 bases, leaving 13 bases between the germline ends. DNA of the CDR3: TGTGCCAGCAGTCCCCAGGGAGTGGGCAATCAGCCCCAGCATTTT. Protein: CASSPQGVGNQPQHF.

The chain has TRBV7-2 and TRBJ2-3, with 13 bases lining up with TRBD2. CDR1 is SGHTA and CDR2 is FQGNSA in the germline V gene. The CDR3 totals 16 residues. With 5 bases clipped from V and 2 bases from J, the junction kept 4 bases outside the gene matches. CDR3 nucleotide sequence: TGTGCCAGCAGCCAGACTAGCGGGGGGTTCACAGATACGCAGTATTTT. Residues: CASSQTSGGFTDTQYF.

This chain uses TRBV12-3 or TRBV12-4 with TRBJ1-1; no clear D. CDR3 length: 16 residues. The germline V and J ends were trimmed by 3 bases and 7 bases, with 21 bases remaining between them. The CDR3 DNA follows: TGTGCCAGCAGTTTCTTGGCGACCCAAGGAACGGTTGAAGCTTTCTTT. This gives the protein CASSFLATQGTVEAFF.

The chain recombines TRBV3-1 with TRBJ1-2, with TRBD1 matching over 7 bases. J was trimmed by 5 bases and V by 4 bases; bases with no gene match: 7. The CDR3 extends over 14 amino acids. The germline V gene has CDR1 LGHDT and CDR2 YNNKEL (reference sequence). The CDR3 bases are TGTGCCAGCAGCCGGCGACAGGGTGAATATGGCTACACCTTC. It translates to CASSRRQGEYGYTF.

There are a few counts of this clonotype. The V call is TRBV7-6, the J call TRBJ1-5; 7 nucleotides agree with TRBD1. The CDR3 extends over 13 amino acids. V shed 5 bases and J 7 bases; nucleotides not matched to a gene: 5. CDR1 and CDR2 from the germline V gene are SGHVS and FNYEAQ. CDR3 residues: CASSRTGSQPQHF. The CDR3 bases are TGTGCCAGCAGCAGGACAGGATCCCAGCCCCAGCATTTT.

The J gene is TRBJ1-2, the V gene TRBV3-1, with D tentatively TRBD1 (5 bases). CDR1 is LGHDT and CDR2 is YNNKEL in the germline V gene (reference sequence). CDR3 length: 14 amino acids. V was trimmed by 0 bases and J by 5 bases, leaving 10 bases between them. The CDR3 region is CASSQDVGEYGYTF. DNA for the CDR3: TGTGCCAGCAGCCAAGATGTGGGGGAATATGGCTACACCTTC. The full variable domain, in which reference TRBV3-1 and TRBJ1-2 provide the parts outside the CDR3, is DTAVSQTPKYLVTQMGNDKSIKCEQNLGHDTMYWYKQDSKKFLKIMFSYNNKELIINETVPNRFSPKSPDKAHLNLHINSLELGDSAVYFCASSQDVGEYGYTFGSGTRLTVV.

The chain combines TRBV30 with TRBJ2-7; possibly TRBD2 for D (6 bases). V lost 0 bases and J lost 3, with 18 bases in between. The CDR3 length is 16 residues. Germline CDR1 and CDR2: GTSNPN and SVGIG (reference sequence). CDR3 in DNA: TGTGCCTGGAGTGTATCTTCGGGAGTGGGAGACTACGAGCAGTACTTC. This sequence encodes CAWSVSSGVGDYEQYF.

This clonotype was counted ten times or more. The J gene is TRBJ2-1, the V gene TRBV6-2 or TRBV6-3, with 9 bases lining up with TRBD2. The germline CDR1 and CDR2 sequences are MNHEY and SVGEGT. Trimming removed 0 bases from V and 8 bases from J; junction bases left unmatched: 5. The CDR3 has 15 amino acids. The CDR3 DNA sequence: TGTGCCAGCAGTTACTCGGTAGCGGGGGATTATGAGCAGTTCTTC. This sequence encodes CASSYSVAGDYEQFF.

This clonotype was picked up a small number of times. This chain uses TRBV10-2 with TRBJ2-6; D possibly matches TRBD1 or TRBD2 (5 bases each). The V and J ends lost 2 bases and 0 bases respectively, with 11 bases between them. Germline V gene data show CDR1 as WSHSY and CDR2 as SAAADI. This CDR3 contains 17 residues. In DNA form, the CDR3 reads TGCGCCAGCAGTGAGACGGGACCAAGCTCTGGGGCCAACGTCCTGACTTTC. Protein product: CASSETGPSSGANVLTF.

V and J are TRBV12-3 or TRBV12-4 and TRBJ2-2, with D maybe TRBD2 (6 bases). V was trimmed by 3 bases and J by 4 bases, leaving 15 bases between them. CDR3 size: 16 residues. This CDR3 reads CASSFRGTSLTGELFF. Written as DNA, the CDR3 is TGTGCCAGCAGTTTTCGTGGCACTAGCCTCACCGGGGAGCTGTTTTTT.